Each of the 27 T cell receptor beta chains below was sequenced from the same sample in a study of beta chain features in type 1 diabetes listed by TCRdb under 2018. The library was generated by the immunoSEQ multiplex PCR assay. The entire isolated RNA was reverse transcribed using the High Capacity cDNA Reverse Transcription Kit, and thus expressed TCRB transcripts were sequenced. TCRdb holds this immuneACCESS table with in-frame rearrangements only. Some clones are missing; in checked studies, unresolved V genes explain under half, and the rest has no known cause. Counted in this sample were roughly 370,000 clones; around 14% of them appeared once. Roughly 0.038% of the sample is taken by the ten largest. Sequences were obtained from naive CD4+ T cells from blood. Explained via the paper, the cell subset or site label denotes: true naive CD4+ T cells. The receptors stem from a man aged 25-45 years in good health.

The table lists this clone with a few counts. The CDR3: CASSRDENTEAFF. In DNA, the CDR3 is TGTGCCAGCTCACGAGACGAGAACACTGAAGCTTTCTTT. V and J are TRBV18 and TRBJ1-1; D remains unclear. The CDR3 has 13 residues. Germline V gene sequence: CDR1 KGHSH, CDR2 LQKENI. The V gene lost 4 bases and the J gene lost 1 base, with 7 bases spanning the gap.

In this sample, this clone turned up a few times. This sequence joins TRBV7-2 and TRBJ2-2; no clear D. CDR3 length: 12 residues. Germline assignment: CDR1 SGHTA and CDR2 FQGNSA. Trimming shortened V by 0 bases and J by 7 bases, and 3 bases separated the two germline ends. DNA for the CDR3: TGTGCCAGCAGCTTAGCGGGCGGGGAGCTGTTTTTT. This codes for CASSLAGGELFF.

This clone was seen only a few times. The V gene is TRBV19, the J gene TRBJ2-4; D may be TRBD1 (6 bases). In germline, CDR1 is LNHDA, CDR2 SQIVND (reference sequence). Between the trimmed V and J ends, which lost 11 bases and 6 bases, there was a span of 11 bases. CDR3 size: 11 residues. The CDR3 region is CAPRTANIQYF. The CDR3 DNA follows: TGTGCCCCCCGGACAGCAAACATTCAGTACTTC.

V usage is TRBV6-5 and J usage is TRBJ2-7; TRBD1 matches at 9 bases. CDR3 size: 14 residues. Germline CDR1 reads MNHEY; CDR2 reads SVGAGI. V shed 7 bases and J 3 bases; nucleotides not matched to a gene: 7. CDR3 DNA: TGTGCCAGCAATAGACAGGGGGAATACTACGAGCAGTACTTC. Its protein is CASNRQGEYYEQYF.

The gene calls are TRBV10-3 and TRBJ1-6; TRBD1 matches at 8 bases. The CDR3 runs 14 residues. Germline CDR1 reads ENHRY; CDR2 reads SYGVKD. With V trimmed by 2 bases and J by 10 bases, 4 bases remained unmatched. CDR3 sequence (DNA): TGTGCCATCAGTGAGGGACAGGGTGTATCACCCCTCCACTTT. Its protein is CAISEGQGVSPLHF.

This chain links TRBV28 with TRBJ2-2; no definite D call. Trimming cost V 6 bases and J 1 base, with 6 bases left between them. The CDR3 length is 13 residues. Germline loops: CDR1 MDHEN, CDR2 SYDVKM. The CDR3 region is CASSLGNTGELFF. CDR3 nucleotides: TGTGCCAGCAGCCTAGGGAACACCGGGGAGCTGTTTTTT.

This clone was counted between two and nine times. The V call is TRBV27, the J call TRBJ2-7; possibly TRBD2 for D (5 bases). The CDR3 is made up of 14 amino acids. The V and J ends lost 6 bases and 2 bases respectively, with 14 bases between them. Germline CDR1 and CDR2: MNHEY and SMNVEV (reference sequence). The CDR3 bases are TGTGCCAGCAGGCGAGATGGACTGGCCTACGAGCAGTACTTC. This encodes CASRRDGLAYEQYF.

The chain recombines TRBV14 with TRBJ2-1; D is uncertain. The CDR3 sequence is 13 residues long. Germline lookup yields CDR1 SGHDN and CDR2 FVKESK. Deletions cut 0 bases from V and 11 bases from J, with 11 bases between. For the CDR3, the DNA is TGTGCCAGCAGCCAAGATCGTCCGTCAAAGCAGTTCTTC. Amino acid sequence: CASSQDRPSKQFF.

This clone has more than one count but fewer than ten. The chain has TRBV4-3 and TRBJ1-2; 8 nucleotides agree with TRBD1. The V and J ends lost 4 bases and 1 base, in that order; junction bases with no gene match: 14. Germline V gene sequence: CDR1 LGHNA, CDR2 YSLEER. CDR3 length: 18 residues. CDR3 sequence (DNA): TGCGCCAGCAGCCCAACCGGGACAGGACCCCCCTTTAACTATGGCTACACCTTC. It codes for CASSPTGTGPPFNYGYTF.

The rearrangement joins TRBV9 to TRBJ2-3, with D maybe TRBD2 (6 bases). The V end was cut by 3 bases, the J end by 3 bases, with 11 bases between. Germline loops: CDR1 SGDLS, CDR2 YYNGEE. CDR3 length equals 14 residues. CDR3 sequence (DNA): TGTGCCAGCAGCGGGAGGGCCCGGACAGATACGCAGTATTTT. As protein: CASSGRARTDTQYF.

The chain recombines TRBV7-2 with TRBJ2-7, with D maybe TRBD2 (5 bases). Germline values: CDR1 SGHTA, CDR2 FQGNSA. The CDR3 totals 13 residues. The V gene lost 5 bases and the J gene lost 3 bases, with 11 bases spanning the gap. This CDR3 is CASSRYGNYEQYV. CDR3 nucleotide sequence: TGTGCCAGCAGCCGGTACGGGAACTACGAGCAGTACGTC.

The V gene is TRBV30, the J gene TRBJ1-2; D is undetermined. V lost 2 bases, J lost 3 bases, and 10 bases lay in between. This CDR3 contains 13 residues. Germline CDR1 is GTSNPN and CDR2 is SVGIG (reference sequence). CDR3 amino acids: CAWSLSSYYGYTF. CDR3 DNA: TGTGCCTGGAGTCTATCCAGCTACTATGGCTACACCTTC. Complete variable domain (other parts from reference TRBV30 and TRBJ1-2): SQTIHQWPATLVQPVGSPLSLECTVEGTSNPNLYWYRQAAGRGLQLLFYSVGIGQISSEVPQNLSASRPQDRQFILSSKKLLLSDSGFYLCAWSLSSYYGYTFGSGTRLTVV.

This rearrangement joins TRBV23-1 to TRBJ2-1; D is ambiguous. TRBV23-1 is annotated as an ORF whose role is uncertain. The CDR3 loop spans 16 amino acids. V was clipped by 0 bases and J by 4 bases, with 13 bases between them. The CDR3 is CASSQSRLGTYNEQFF. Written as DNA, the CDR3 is TGCGCCAGCAGTCAATCCCGGCTAGGTACATACAATGAGCAGTTCTTC.

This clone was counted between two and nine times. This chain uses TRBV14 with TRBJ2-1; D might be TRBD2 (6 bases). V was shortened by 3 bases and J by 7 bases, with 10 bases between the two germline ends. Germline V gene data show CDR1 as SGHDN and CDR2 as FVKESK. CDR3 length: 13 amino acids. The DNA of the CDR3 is TGTGCCAGCAGCCACCACGGGGGTAATGAGCAGTTCTTC. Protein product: CASSHHGGNEQFF.

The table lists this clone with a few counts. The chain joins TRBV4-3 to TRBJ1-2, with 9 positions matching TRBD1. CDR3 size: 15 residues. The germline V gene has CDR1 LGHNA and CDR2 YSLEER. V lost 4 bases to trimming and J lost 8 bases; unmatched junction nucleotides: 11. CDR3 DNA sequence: TGCGCCAGCAGCCGCTCCGACAGGGGGGCTGGAGGCTACACCTTC. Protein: CASSRSDRGAGGYTF.

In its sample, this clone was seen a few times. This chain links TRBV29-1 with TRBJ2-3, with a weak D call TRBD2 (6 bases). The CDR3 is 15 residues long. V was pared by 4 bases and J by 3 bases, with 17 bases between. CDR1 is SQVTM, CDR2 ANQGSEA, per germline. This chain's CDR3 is CSVGPPGGGTDTQYF. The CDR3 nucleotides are TGCAGCGTTGGGCCCCCCGGGGGAGGTACAGATACGCAGTATTTT.

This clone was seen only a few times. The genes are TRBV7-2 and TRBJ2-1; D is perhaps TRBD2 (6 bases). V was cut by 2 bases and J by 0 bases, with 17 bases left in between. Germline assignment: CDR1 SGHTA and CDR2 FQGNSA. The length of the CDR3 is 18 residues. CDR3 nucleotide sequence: TGTGCCAGCAGCTTAACGGTTGCGGGACCACCCTCCTACAATGAGCAGTTCTTC. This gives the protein CASSLTVAGPPSYNEQFF.

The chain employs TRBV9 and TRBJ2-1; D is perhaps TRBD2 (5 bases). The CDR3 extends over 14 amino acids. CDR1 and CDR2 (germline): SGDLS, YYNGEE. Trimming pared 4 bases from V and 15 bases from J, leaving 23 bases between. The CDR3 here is CASSTPDLSSYLFF. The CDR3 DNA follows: TGTGCCAGCAGCACCCCCGACTTGTCTAGCTATTTGTTCTTC.

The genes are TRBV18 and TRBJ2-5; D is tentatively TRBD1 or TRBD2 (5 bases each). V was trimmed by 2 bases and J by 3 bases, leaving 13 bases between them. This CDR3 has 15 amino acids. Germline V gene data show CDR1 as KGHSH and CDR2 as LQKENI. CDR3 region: CASSPIQGTEETQYF. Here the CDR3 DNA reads TGTGCCAGCTCACCAATTCAAGGGACCGAAGAGACCCAGTACTTC.

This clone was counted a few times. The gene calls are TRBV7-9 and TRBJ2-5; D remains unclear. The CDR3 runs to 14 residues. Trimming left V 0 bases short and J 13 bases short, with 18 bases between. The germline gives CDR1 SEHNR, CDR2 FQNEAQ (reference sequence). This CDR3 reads CASSLAESADRRYF. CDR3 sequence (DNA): TGTGCCAGCAGCTTAGCTGAGTCGGCAGACCGAAGGTACTTC.

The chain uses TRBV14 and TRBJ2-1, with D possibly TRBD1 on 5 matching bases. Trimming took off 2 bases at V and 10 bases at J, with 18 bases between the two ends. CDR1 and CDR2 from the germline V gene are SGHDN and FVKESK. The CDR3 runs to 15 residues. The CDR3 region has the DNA TGTGCCAGCAGCCAAATGAAGGGGTATTTGTGGGAGCAGTTCTTC. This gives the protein CASSQMKGYLWEQFF.

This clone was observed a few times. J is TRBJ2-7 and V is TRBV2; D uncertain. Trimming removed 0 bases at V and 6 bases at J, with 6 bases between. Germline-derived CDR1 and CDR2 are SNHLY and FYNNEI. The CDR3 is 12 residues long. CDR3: CASSEARLEQYV. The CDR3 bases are TGTGCCAGCAGTGAAGCCCGACTCGAGCAGTACGTC.

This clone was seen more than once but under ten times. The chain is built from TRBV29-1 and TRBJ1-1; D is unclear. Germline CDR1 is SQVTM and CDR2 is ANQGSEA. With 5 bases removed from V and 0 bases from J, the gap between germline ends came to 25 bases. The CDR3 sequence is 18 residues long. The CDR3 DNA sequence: TGCAGCGTTATGGTCCGGCTTCCATCCCTAAACATGAACACTGAAGCTTTCTTT. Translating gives CSVMVRLPSLNMNTEAFF.

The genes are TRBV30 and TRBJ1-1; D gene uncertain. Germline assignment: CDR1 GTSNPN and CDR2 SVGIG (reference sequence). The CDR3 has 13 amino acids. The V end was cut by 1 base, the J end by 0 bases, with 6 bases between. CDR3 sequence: CAWSADVNTEAFF. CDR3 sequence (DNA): TGTGCCTGGAGTGCGGACGTGAACACTGAAGCTTTCTTT.

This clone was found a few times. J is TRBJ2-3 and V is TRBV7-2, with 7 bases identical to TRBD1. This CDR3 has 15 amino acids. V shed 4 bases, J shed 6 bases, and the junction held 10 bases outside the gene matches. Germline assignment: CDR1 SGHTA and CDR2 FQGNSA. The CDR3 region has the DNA TGTGCCAGCAGCTCCCAGGGGGACCGCAGGGATACGCAGTATTTT. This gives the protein CASSSQGDRRDTQYF. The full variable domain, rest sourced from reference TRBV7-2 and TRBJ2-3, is GAGVSQSPSNKVTEKGKDVELRCDPISGHTALYWYRQSLGQGLEFLIYFQGNSAPDKSGLPSDRFSAERTGGSVSTLTIQRTQQEDSAVYLCASSSQGDRRDTQYFGPGTRLTVL.

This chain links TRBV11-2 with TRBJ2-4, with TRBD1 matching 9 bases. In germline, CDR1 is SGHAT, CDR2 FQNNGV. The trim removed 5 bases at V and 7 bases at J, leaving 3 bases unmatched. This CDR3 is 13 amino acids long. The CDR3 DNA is TGTGCCAGCAGCCGGGACAGGGTGAACATTCAGTACTTC. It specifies CASSRDRVNIQYF.

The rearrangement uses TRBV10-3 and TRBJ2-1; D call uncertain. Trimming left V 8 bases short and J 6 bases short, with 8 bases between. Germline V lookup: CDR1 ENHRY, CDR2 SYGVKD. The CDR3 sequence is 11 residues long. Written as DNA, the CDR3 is TGTGCCATCGCGGCCGGCAATGAGCAGTTCTTC. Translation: CAIAAGNEQFF.